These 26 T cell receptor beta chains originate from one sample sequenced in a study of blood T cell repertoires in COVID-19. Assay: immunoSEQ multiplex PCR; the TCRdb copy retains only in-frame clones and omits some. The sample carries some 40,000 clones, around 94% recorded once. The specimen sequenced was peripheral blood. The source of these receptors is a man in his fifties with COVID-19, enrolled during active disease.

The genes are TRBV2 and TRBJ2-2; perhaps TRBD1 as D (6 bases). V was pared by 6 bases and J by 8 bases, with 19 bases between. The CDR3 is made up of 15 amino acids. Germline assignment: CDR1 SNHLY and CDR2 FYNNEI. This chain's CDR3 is CASRGTIRPRGELFF. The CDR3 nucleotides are TGTGCCAGCAGGGGGACAATCCGGCCCCGTGGGGAGCTGTTTTTT.

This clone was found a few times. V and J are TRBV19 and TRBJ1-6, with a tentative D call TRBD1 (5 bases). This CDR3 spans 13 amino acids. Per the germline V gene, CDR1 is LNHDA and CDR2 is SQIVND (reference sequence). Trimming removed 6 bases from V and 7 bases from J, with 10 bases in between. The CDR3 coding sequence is TGTGCCAGTAGCCTCAGGGAAAATTCACCCCTCCACTTT. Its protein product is CASSLRENSPLHF.

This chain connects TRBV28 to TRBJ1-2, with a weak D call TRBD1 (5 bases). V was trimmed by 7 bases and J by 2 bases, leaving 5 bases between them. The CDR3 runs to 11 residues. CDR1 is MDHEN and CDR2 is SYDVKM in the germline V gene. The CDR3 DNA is TGTGCCAGCAAGGGGAACTATGGCTACACCTTC. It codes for CASKGNYGYTF.

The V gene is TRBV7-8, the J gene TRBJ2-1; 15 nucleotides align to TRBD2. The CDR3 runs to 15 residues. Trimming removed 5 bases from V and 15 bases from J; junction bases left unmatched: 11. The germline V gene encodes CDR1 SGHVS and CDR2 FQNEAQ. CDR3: CASSPWGLAGGRLFF. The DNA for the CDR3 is TGTGCCAGCAGCCCTTGGGGACTAGCGGGAGGAAGGTTGTTCTTC.

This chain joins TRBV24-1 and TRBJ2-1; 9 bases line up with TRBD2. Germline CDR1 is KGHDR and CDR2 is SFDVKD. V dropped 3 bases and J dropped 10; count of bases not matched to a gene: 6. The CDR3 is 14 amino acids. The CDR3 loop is CATSDRWLAGEQFF. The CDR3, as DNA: TGTGCCACCAGTGATAGGTGGCTAGCGGGGGAGCAGTTCTTC.

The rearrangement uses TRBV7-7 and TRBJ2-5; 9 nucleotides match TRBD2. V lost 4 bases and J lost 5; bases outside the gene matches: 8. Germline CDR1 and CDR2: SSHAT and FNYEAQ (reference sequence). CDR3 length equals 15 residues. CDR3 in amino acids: CASSYRAGGEETQYF. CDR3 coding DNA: TGTGCCAGCAGCTATCGCGCGGGAGGGGAGGAGACCCAGTACTTC. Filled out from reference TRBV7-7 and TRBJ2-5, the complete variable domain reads GAGVSQSPRYKVTKRGQDVTLRCDPISSHATLYWYQQALGQGPEFLTYFNYEAQPDKSGLPSDRFSAERPEGSISTLTIQRTEQRDSAMYRCASSYRAGGEETQYFGPGTRLLVL.

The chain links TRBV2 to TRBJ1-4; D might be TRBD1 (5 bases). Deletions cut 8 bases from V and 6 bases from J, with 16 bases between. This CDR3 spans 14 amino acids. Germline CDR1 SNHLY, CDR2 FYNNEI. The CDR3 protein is CASGARVRDEKLFF. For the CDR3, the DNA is TGTGCCAGCGGCGCCAGGGTCAGGGATGAAAAACTGTTTTTT.

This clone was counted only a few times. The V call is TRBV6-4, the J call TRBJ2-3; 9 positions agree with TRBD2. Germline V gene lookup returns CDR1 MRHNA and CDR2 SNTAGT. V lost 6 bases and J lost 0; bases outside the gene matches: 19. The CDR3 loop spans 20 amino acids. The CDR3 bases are TGTGCCAGCAGGGTCGCTTCGGCGGGAGGGCCCTCCTTAAGCACAGATACGCAGTATTTT. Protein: CASRVASAGGPSLSTDTQYF.

CDR3 DNA: TGTGCCAGCAGGTTCACGGGTGGCTACACCTTC. Amino acid sequence: CASRFTGGYTF. This chain joins TRBV28 and TRBJ1-2; D not resolved. The V end lost 6 bases, the J end lost 7 bases, and 9 bases lay between the germline ends. The CDR3 loop spans 11 amino acids. Germline V gene lookup returns CDR1 MDHEN and CDR2 SYDVKM.

CDR3 region: CASNPTGYGEAFF. For the CDR3, the DNA is TGTGCCAGTAACCCGACAGGTTACGGTGAAGCTTTCTTT. This rearrangement joins TRBV19 to TRBJ1-1; weak D call: TRBD1 (6 bases). V lost 7 bases and J 7 bases, leaving 16 bases between the germline ends. The CDR3 is 13 residues long. CDR1 is LNHDA, CDR2 SQIVND, per germline (reference sequence).

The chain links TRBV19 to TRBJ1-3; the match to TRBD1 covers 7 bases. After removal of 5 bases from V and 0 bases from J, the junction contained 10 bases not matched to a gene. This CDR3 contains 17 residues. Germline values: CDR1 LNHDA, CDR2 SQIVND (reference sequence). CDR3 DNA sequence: TGTGCCAGTAGTTTACAAATCCGGGACAGCTCTGGAAACACCATATATTTT. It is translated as CASSLQIRDSSGNTIYF.

The CDR3 sequence: CASSPGGQETQYF. In DNA form, the CDR3 reads TGCGCCAGCAGCCCGGGAGGGCAAGAGACCCAGTACTTC. The chain couples TRBV5-1 to TRBJ2-5, with 8 bases lining up with TRBD2. Germline-derived CDR1 and CDR2 are SGHRS and YFSETQ. The CDR3 sequence is 13 residues long. J was trimmed by 2 bases and V by 4 bases; bases with no gene match: 1.

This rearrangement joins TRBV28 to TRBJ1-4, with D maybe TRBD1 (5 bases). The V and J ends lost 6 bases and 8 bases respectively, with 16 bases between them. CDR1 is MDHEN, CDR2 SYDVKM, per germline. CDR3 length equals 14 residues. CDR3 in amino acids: CASRPTGRIEKLFF. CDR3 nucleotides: TGTGCCAGCAGGCCAACAGGTCGAATCGAAAAACTGTTTTTT.

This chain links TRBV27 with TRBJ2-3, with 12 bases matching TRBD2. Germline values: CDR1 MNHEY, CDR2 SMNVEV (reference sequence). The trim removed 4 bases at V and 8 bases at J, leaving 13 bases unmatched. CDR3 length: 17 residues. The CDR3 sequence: CASSSSTSGSNRGTQYF. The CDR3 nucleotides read TGTGCCAGCAGTTCCTCGACTAGCGGGAGTAATAGGGGTACGCAGTATTTT.

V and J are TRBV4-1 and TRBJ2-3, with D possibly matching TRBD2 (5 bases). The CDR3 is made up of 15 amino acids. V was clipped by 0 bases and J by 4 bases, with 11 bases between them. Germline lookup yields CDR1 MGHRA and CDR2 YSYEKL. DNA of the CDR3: TGCGCCAGCAGCCAAGAACTAGTTAGCGCAGATACGCAGTATTTT. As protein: CASSQELVSADTQYF.

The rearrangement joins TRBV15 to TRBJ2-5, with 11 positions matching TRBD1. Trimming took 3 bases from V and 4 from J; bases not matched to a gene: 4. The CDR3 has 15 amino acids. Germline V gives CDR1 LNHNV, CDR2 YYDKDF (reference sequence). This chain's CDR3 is CATSSVGTGGETQYF. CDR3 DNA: TGTGCCACCAGCAGTGTGGGGACAGGGGGAGAGACCCAGTACTTC.

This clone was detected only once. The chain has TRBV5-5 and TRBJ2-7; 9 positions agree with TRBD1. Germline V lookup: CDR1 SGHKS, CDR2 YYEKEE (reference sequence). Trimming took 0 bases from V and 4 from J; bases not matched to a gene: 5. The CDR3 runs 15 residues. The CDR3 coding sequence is TGTGCCAGCAGCTTGGAAGGGACAGGGTCTTACGAGCAGTACTTC. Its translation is CASSLEGTGSYEQYF.

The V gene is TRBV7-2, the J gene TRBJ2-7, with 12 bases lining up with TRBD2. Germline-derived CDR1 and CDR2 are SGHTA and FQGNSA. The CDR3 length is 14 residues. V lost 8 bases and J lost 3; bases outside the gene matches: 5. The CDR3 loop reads CASSSGRAFYEQYF. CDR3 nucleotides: TGTGCCAGCTCTAGCGGGAGGGCCTTCTACGAGCAGTACTTC. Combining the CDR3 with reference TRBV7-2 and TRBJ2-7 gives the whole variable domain GAGVSQSPSNKVTEKGKDVELRCDPISGHTALYWYRQSLGQGLEFLIYFQGNSAPDKSGLPSDRFSAERTGGSVSTLTIQRTQQEDSAVYLCASSSGRAFYEQYFGPGTRLTVT.

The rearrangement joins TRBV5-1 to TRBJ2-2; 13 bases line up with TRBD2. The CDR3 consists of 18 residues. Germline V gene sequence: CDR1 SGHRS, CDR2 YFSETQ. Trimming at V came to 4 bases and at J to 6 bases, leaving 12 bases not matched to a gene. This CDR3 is CASSTGELAGGLPGELFF. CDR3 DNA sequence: TGCGCCAGCAGCACCGGTGAACTAGCGGGAGGGCTCCCCGGGGAGCTGTTTTTT.

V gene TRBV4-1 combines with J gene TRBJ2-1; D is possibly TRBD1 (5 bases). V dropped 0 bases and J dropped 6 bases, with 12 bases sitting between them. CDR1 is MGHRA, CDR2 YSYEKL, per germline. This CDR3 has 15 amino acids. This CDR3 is CASSQEPPQGNEQFF. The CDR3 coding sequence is TGCGCCAGCAGCCAAGAACCCCCCCAGGGCAATGAGCAGTTCTTC.

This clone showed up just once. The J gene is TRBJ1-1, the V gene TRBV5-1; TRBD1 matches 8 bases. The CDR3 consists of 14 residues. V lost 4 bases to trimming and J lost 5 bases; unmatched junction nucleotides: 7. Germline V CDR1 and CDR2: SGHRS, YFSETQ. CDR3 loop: CASSDQGAGTEAFF. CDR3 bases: TGCGCCAGCAGCGACCAGGGGGCCGGGACTGAAGCTTTCTTT.

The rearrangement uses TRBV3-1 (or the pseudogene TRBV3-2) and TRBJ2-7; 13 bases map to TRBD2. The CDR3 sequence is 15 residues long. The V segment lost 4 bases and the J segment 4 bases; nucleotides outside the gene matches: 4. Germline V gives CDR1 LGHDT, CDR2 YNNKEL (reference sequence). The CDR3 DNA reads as TGTGCCAGCAGCCCTGGACTAGCGGGGGTTTACGAGCAGTACTTC. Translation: CASSPGLAGVYEQYF.

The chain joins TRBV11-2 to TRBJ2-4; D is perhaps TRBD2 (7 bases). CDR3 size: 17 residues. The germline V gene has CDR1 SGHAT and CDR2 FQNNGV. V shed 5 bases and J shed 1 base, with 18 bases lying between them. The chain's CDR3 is CASSIWGGARAKNIQYF. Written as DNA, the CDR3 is TGTGCCAGCAGCATATGGGGGGGCGCAAGGGCCAAAAACATTCAGTACTTC.

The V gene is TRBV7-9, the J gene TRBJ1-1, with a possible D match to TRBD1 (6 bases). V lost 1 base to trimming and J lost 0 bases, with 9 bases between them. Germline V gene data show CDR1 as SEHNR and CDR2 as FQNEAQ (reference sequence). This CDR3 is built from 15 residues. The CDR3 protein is CASSLEQGMNTEAFF. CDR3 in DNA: TGTGCCAGCAGCTTAGAGCAGGGGATGAACACTGAAGCTTTCTTT. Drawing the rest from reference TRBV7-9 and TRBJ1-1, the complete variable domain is DTGVSQNPRHKITKRGQNVTFRCDPISEHNRLYWYRQTLGQGPEFLTYFQNEAQLEKSRLLSDRFSAERPKGSFSTLEIQRTEQGDSAMYLCASSLEQGMNTEAFFGQGTRLTVV.

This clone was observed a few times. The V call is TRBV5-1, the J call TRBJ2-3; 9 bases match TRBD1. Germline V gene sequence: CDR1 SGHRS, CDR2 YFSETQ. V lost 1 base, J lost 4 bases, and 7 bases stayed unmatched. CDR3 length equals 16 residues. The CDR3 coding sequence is TGCGCCAGCAGCTTGTCTTGGGACAGGGAGGCAGATACGCAGTATTTT. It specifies CASSLSWDREADTQYF.

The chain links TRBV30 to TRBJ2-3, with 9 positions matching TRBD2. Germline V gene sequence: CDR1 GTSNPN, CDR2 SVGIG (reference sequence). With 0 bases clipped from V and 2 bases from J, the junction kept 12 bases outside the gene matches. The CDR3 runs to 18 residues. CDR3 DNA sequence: TGTGCCTGGAGTGTATACGGGAACCTAGCGGGAACCACAGATACGCAGTATTTT. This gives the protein CAWSVYGNLAGTTDTQYF.